The 24 T cell receptor beta chains presented below share a single source sample, sequenced in a study of regulatory T cells in long-lasting Graves disease. Arm-PCR with iRepertoire HTBI primers amplified the CDR3 regions for these TCR beta libraries. A single record per CDR3 protein comes from TCRdb applying MiXCR to the multiplex PCR reads. Found here are some 500,000 distinct CDR3 sequences, about 14% of them singletons; the top ten hold approximately 9.3%. The time point was: newly diagnosed GD, antithyroid drugs for less than 3 months. The TCR library was made from RNA that had been extracted from PBMCs in TRIzol. These data were also reused for a study on T cells in Graves' hyperthyroidism and ophthalmopathy.

The starting material was peripheral blood mononuclear cells (PBMCs), obtained at new diagnosis, from a patient treated with antithyroid drugs. These receptors originate from a man younger than 40 with Graves disease.

Details on this clonotype: A far more abundant clone sits one base away, making this likely a read error. V and J are TRBV2 and TRBJ2-7, with 10 bases lining up with TRBD1. CDR3 length: 16 amino acids. Germline CDR1 SNHLY, CDR2 FYNNEI. The CDR3 loop reads CASSYPAGTGDYGQYF. The CDR3 DNA reads TGTGCCAGCAGCTATCCCGCCGGGACAGGGGATTACGGGCAGTACTTC.

This clonotype was counted at least ten times. This sequence joins TRBV20-1 and TRBJ1-5; weak D call: TRBD1 (5 bases). Trimming took off 0 bases at V and 7 bases at J, with 7 bases between the two ends. CDR1 is DFQATT and CDR2 is SNEGSKA in the germline V gene (reference sequence). The CDR3 length is 12 residues. CDR3 amino acids: CSARDQGQPQHF. In DNA form, the CDR3 reads TGCAGTGCTAGAGACCAGGGCCAGCCCCAGCATTTT.

In its sample, this clonotype was seen a few times. The chain joins TRBV19 to TRBJ1-5; 8 bases agree with TRBD1. V lost 8 bases and J lost 4; bases outside the gene matches: 13. This CDR3 spans 16 amino acids. Germline assignment: CDR1 LNHDA and CDR2 SQIVND (reference sequence). This CDR3 reads CASHRQGPLRNQPQHF. The CDR3 DNA sequence: TGTGCCAGTCACCGACAGGGGCCACTGAGGAATCAGCCCCAGCATTTT.

Ten or more counts support this clonotype. The chain links TRBV6-1 to TRBJ2-1; no definite D call. V was clipped by 1 base and J by 4 bases, with 5 bases between them. Germline CDR1 MNHNS, CDR2 SASEGT. CDR3 size: 13 residues. This CDR3 is CASSEEWYNEQFF. The CDR3 DNA follows: TGTGCCAGCAGTGAAGAATGGTACAATGAGCAGTTCTTC.

There are many counts of this clonotype. This chain uses TRBV27 with TRBJ2-1; D possibly corresponds to TRBD2 (5 bases). Germline CDR1 is MNHEY and CDR2 is SMNVEV (reference sequence). The CDR3 runs to 15 residues. V was clipped by 7 bases and J by 1 base, with 14 bases between them. DNA of the CDR3: TGTGCCAGCACGAGATCAAGAGGGTCCTACAATGAGCAGTTCTTC. Its protein product is CASTRSRGSYNEQFF.

This clonotype came up many times. V usage is TRBV12-3 or TRBV12-4 and J usage is TRBJ1-4; D may be TRBD1 (6 bases). Trimming pared 6 bases from V and 7 bases from J, leaving 15 bases between. This CDR3 has 14 amino acids. The CDR3 spells CASSKGEGGEKLFF. In nucleotides, the CDR3 is TGTGCCAGCAGCAAGGGGGAAGGGGGTGAAAAACTGTTTTTT.

This clonotype appeared many times. V gene TRBV7-2 combines with J gene TRBJ1-1; D ambiguous. In germline, CDR1 is SGHTA, CDR2 FQGNSA. The length of the CDR3 is 13 residues. V lost 5 bases, J lost 11 bases, and 18 bases lay in between. This chain's CDR3 is CASSPRAGRNAFF. The CDR3 coding sequence is TGTGCCAGCAGCCCCCGGGCCGGGAGAAATGCTTTCTTT.

This clonotype was recorded a few times. This rearrangement joins TRBV15 to TRBJ2-7; TRBD1 matches 11 bases. The V and J ends lost 0 bases and 2 bases, in that order; junction bases with no gene match: 0. Germline loops: CDR1 LNHNV, CDR2 YYDKDF (reference sequence). This CDR3 is built from 15 residues. As DNA, the CDR3 is TGTGCCACCAGCAGAGAGGGACAGGGGGCCTACGAGCAGTACTTC. As protein: CATSREGQGAYEQYF.

The chain uses TRBV29-1 and TRBJ2-1; TRBD2 matches at 11 bases. J was trimmed by 2 bases and V by 7 bases; bases with no gene match: 4. Germline CDR1 reads SQVTM; CDR2 reads ANQGSEA. This CDR3 has 14 residues. CDR3: CSGPGLAAYNEQFF. The CDR3 DNA reads TGCAGCGGGCCGGGACTAGCGGCCTACAATGAGCAGTTCTTC.

The genes are TRBV4-1 and TRBJ1-5; D is ambiguous. Trimming removed 7 bases from V and 4 bases from J, with 17 bases in between. The CDR3 is made up of 15 amino acids. In germline, CDR1 is MGHRA, CDR2 YSYEKL. The DNA of the CDR3 is TGCGCCAGCACCATCCAACTAGGAGTTAATCAGCCCCAGCATTTT. Amino acid sequence: CASTIQLGVNQPQHF.

The sample holds many counts of this clonotype. The chain couples TRBV28 to TRBJ1-2, with D unresolved. Trimming removed 8 bases from V and 3 bases from J, with 7 bases in between. This CDR3 has 11 residues. Per the germline V gene, CDR1 is MDHEN and CDR2 is SYDVKM. The CDR3 region is CASGEYYGYTF. In DNA, the CDR3 is TGTGCCAGCGGGGAGTACTATGGCTACACCTTC.

For this clonotype: Being one base from a much bigger clone, this may be a read error. The chain carries TRBV10-1 and TRBJ1-1; 8 positions agree with TRBD1. This CDR3 is built from 13 residues. After removal of 11 bases from V and 4 bases from J, the junction contained 9 bases not matched to a gene. Germline V gene lookup returns CDR1 WNHNN and CDR2 SYGVQD (reference sequence). CDR3 protein: CASQGAGSTEAFF. The DNA for the CDR3 is TGCGCCTCCCAGGGGGCTGGAAGCACTGAAGCTTTCTTT.

This clonotype was seen at least ten times. This sequence joins TRBV18 and TRBJ2-7, with D possibly TRBD2 on 6 matching bases. Germline V gives CDR1 KGHSH, CDR2 LQKENI. CDR3 length equals 14 residues. The germline V and J ends were trimmed by 8 bases and 4 bases, with 18 bases remaining between them. The CDR3 sequence: CASRFGTGEYEQYF. CDR3 DNA: TGTGCCAGCCGATTCGGGACTGGAGAATACGAGCAGTACTTC.

This clonotype was observed many times. V gene TRBV20-1 combines with J gene TRBJ2-7, with TRBD2 identical over 9 bases. The germline CDR1 and CDR2 sequences are DFQATT and SNEGSKA (reference sequence). CDR3 length: 12 amino acids. V trimming: 6 bases; J trimming: 4 bases; junction bases outside the gene matches: 4. Here the CDR3 reads CSATSGSYEQYF. The DNA for the CDR3 is TGCAGTGCCACTAGCGGGTCGTACGAGCAGTACTTC.

V is TRBV6-5 and J is TRBJ1-2; no clear D gene. Trimming removed 0 bases from V and 3 bases from J, with 14 bases in between. CDR1 and CDR2 from the germline V gene are MNHEY and SVGAGI. This CDR3 is built from 16 residues. In DNA, the CDR3 is TGTGCCAGCAGTTACTCCCGAACGGGGATCGACTATGGCTACACCTTC. It yields the protein CASSYSRTGIDYGYTF.

This clonotype was detected many times. The chain combines TRBV5-1 with TRBJ2-1, with D perhaps matching TRBD1 (6 bases). This CDR3 region has 14 residues. Germline CDR1 and CDR2: SGHRS and YFSETQ. V lost 1 base and J 8 bases, leaving 13 bases between the germline ends. The CDR3 reads CASSLRQVVDEQFF. The CDR3 nucleotides are TGCGCCAGCAGCTTGAGACAGGTGGTCGATGAGCAGTTCTTC.

In this sample, this clonotype turned up many times. The gene calls are TRBV29-1 and TRBJ1-1; 7 bases are shared with TRBD1. Germline-derived CDR1 and CDR2 are SQVTM and ANQGSEA. The CDR3 runs 15 residues. V trimming: 3 bases; J trimming: 2 bases; junction bases outside the gene matches: 9. The CDR3 DNA is TGCAGCGTTGAGCCAGGGGGAGGGGGAAACACTGAAGCTTTCTTT. This translates into CSVEPGGGGNTEAFF.

The V gene is TRBV7-9, the J gene TRBJ2-7; no clear D. Germline V gene data show CDR1 as SEHNR and CDR2 as FQNEAQ (reference sequence). V shed 5 bases and J shed 11 bases, with 13 bases lying between them. The CDR3 totals 11 residues. CDR3 amino acids: CASSPTGFKYF. In nucleotides, the CDR3 is TGTGCCAGCAGCCCGACCGGCTTCAAGTACTTC.

This clonotype appeared a few times. The gene calls are TRBV20-1 and TRBJ1-1, with D possibly matching TRBD1 (5 bases). V lost 0 bases and J 4 bases, leaving 12 bases between the germline ends. This CDR3 comprises 14 residues. In germline, CDR1 is DFQATT, CDR2 SNEGSKA (reference sequence). CDR3 DNA sequence: TGCAGTGCTAGAGATTCAGTGGGGGGCACTGAAGCTTTCTTT. Its translation is CSARDSVGGTEAFF.

There are many counts of this clonotype. The V gene is TRBV10-3, the J gene TRBJ2-3; tentative D call: TRBD1 (6 bases). V was trimmed by 0 bases and J by 5 bases, leaving 15 bases between them. This CDR3 is 16 amino acids long. Germline CDR1 reads ENHRY; CDR2 reads SYGVKD. As DNA, the CDR3 is TGTGCCATCAGTGAGTCTAACAGGGAAGTGGAAGATACGCAGTATTTT. Protein product: CAISESNREVEDTQYF.

The sample holds many counts of this clonotype. V and J are TRBV20-1 and TRBJ2-7, with 8 bases aligning to TRBD2. Germline V lookup: CDR1 DFQATT, CDR2 SNEGSKA (reference sequence). The J segment lost 1 base and the V segment lost 3 bases, leaving 2 bases of the junction unmatched. The CDR3 loop spans 13 amino acids. The CDR3 bases are TGCAGTGCTAGGCGGGAGGATTCCTACGAGCAGTACTTC. Encoded protein: CSARREDSYEQYF.

The genes are TRBV19 and TRBJ2-7, with 9 bases identical to TRBD2. Germline CDR1 LNHDA, CDR2 SQIVND (reference sequence). CDR3 length: 15 amino acids. The V gene end was trimmed by 2 bases and the J gene end by 1 base; junction bases not matched to a gene: 3. The CDR3 protein is CASSILGLASYEQYF. The CDR3 DNA follows: TGTGCCAGTAGTATATTGGGACTAGCTTCCTACGAGCAGTACTTC.

V and J are TRBV12-3 or TRBV12-4 and TRBJ2-1; TRBD2 agrees at 11 bases. J gave up 2 bases and V 9 bases, and 18 bases lay outside the gene matches. There are 19 residues in the CDR3. The CDR3 loop is CASRGGGEISGRAYNEQFF. The CDR3, as DNA: TGTGCCAGTAGGGGAGGGGGCGAGATTAGCGGGAGGGCCTACAATGAGCAGTTCTTC.

This clonotype showed up many times. The gene calls are TRBV24-1 and TRBJ2-7; D is perhaps TRBD2 (6 bases). The germline V gene encodes CDR1 KGHDR and CDR2 SFDVKD. V was shortened by 1 base and J by 5 bases, with 14 bases between the two germline ends. The CDR3 covers 15 residues. The CDR3 protein is CATSDFDSGYDEQYF. The CDR3 nucleotides read TGTGCCACCAGTGATTTCGACAGCGGGTACGACGAGCAGTACTTC.